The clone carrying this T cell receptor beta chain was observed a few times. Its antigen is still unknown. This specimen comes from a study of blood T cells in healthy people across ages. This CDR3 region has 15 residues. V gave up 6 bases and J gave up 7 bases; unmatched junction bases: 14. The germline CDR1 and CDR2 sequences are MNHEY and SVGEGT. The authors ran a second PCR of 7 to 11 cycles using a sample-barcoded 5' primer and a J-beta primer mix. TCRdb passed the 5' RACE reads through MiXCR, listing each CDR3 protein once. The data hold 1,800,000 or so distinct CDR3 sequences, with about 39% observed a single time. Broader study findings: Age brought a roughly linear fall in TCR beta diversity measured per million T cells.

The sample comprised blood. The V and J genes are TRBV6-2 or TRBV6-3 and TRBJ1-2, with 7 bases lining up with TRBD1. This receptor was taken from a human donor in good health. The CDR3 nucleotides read TGTGCCAGCAGCCCGTATTCGAACAGGGGCAGTGGCTACACCTTC. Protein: CASSPYSNRGSGYTF.